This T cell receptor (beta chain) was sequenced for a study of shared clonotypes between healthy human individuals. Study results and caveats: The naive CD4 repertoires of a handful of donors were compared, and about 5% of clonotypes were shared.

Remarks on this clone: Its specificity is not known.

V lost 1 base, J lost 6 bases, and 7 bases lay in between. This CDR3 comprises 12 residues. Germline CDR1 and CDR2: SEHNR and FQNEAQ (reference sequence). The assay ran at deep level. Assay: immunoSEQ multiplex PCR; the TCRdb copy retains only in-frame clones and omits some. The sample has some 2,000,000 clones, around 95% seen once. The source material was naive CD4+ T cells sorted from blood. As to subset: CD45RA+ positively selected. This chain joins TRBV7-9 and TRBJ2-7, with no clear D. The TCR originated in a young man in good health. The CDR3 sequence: CASSLVVGEQYF. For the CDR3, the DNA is TGTGCCAGCAGCTTAGTCGTCGGCGAGCAGTACTTC.